This TCR beta chain was recovered during a study of blood T cell repertoires in COVID-19. Across the study: The cDNA or gDNA used as material had been derived from T cells, B-cell-depleted T cells, or PBMCs.

The V gene's germline CDR1 is KGHSH and CDR2 LQKENI. The length of the CDR3 is 16 residues. The V gene lost 3 bases and the J gene lost 1 base, with 15 bases spanning the gap. Produced via immunoSEQ multiplex PCR; TCRdb's table is partial and in-frame only. The sample shows 55,000 to 65,000 clones, around four fifths of them seen only once. The sample consisted of peripheral blood. The origin of this receptor is a man between 60 and 70 years old with COVID-19, enrolled during active disease. The V gene is TRBV18, the J gene TRBJ1-1; D uncertain. For the CDR3, the DNA is TGTGCCAGCTCACCGTCTGGGAGGGTGGGGAACACTGAAGCTTTCTTT. Protein: CASSPSGRVGNTEAFF.